These T cell receptor beta chains were read from a single sample in a study of response to subunit inactivated influenza vaccine. Via MiXCR, TCRdb re-called the RT-PCR reads, giving one row per CDR3 protein. The sample holds approximately 500,000 distinct CDR3 sequences, approximately 13% seen once. The starting material was PBMCs from blood, obtained about 6 weeks after vaccination. The receptors were gathered from a man between 45 and 60 years old who received an inactivated influenza vaccine. CDR3s include the opening cysteine and the closing phenylalanine or tryptophan. Fields, in order: V gene, D gene, clone size, J gene, CDR3 DNA, CDR3 protein. The D gene is left open where the match is weak. The size of a clone is reported for some rows only, either as once, few or many, or as a class for expanded clones.

v_call: TRBV12-3/TRBV12-4; d_call: -; clone_size: -; j_call: TRBJ2-7; cdr3_nt: TGTGCCAGCAGTTTGGGGGGTTGGCAGTTCTACGAGCAGTACTTC; cdr3_aa: CASSLGGWQFYEQYF
v_call: TRBV3-1; d_call: -; clone_size: -; j_call: TRBJ2-1; cdr3_nt: TGTGCCAGCAGCCAAGACACTATCGGGAATGAGCAGTTCTTC; cdr3_aa: CASSQDTIGNEQFF
v_call: TRBV15; d_call: TRBD1; clone_size: few; j_call: TRBJ1-2; cdr3_nt: TGTGCCACCAGAGCCATACAGGGGGCGAGGGGCTACACCTTC; cdr3_aa: CATRAIQGARGYTF
v_call: TRBV6-1; d_call: TRBD2; clone_size: -; j_call: TRBJ2-7; cdr3_nt: TGTGCCAGCAGCCCCGGACTAGCGGGAGTCCACGAGCAGTACTTC; cdr3_aa: CASSPGLAGVHEQYF
v_call: TRBV29-1; d_call: TRBD2; clone_size: few; j_call: TRBJ2-1; cdr3_nt: TGCAGCGTCGGGACTAGCGGGAGAAGGAATGAGCAGTTCTTC; cdr3_aa: CSVGTSGRRNEQFF
v_call: TRBV12-3/TRBV12-4; d_call: -; clone_size: few; j_call: TRBJ2-7; cdr3_nt: TGTGCCAGCAGTTTAGAGGGCGGGGTCGGCGAGCAGTACTTC; cdr3_aa: CASSLEGGVGEQYF
v_call: TRBV7-9; d_call: -; clone_size: few; j_call: TRBJ2-7; cdr3_nt: TGTGCCAGCAGCTCTCCTAGGGGTGGACAGCTATCCTACGAGCAGTACTTC; cdr3_aa: CASSSPRGGQLSYEQYF
v_call: TRBV14; d_call: -; clone_size: many; j_call: TRBJ2-1; cdr3_nt: TGTGCCAGCAGCTTTGGGGGACATTATCCCTACAATGAACAGTTCTTC; cdr3_aa: CASSFGGHYPYNEQFF
v_call: TRBV4-2; d_call: -; clone_size: -; j_call: TRBJ2-7; cdr3_nt: TGTGCCAGCAGCCAAACAGAGGGCTACGAGCAGTACTTC; cdr3_aa: CASSQTEGYEQYF
v_call: TRBV7-2; d_call: -; clone_size: few; j_call: TRBJ2-3; cdr3_nt: TGTGCCAGCAGCTCCTTCGGGACGGCTAGCACAGATACGCAGTATTTT; cdr3_aa: CASSSFGTASTDTQYF
v_call: TRBV3-1; d_call: -; clone_size: few; j_call: TRBJ2-5; cdr3_nt: TGTGCCAGCAGCCACCGGAAAGGGACCCAGTACTTC; cdr3_aa: CASSHRKGTQYF
v_call: TRBV29-1; d_call: -; clone_size: few; j_call: TRBJ1-1; cdr3_nt: TGCAGCGTTGTGAGGCCTTTGAACACTGAAGCTTTCTTT; cdr3_aa: CSVVRPLNTEAFF
v_call: TRBV20-1; d_call: -; clone_size: few; j_call: TRBJ2-2; cdr3_nt: TGCAGTGCTAGACTATTGGACACCGCGAACACCGGGGAGCTGTTTTTT; cdr3_aa: CSARLLDTANTGELFF
v_call: TRBV4-3; d_call: -; clone_size: -; j_call: TRBJ2-7; cdr3_nt: TGCGCCAGCAGCCAAGATGTCCAGCGGAGCTACGAGCAGTACTTC; cdr3_aa: CASSQDVQRSYEQYF
v_call: TRBV27; d_call: -; clone_size: -; j_call: TRBJ2-7; cdr3_nt: TGTGCCAGCAGCCGAATTTCCTCCTACGAGCAGTACTTC; cdr3_aa: CASSRISSYEQYF
v_call: TRBV7-9; d_call: TRBD1; clone_size: -; j_call: TRBJ2-3; cdr3_nt: TGTGCCAGCAGCTATCGGACAGGGCCCACAGATACGCAGTATTTT; cdr3_aa: CASSYRTGPTDTQYF
v_call: TRBV29-1; d_call: TRBD1; clone_size: many; j_call: TRBJ1-1; cdr3_nt: TGCAGCGCTGGACAGGGGATAATGAACACTGAAGCTTTCTTT; cdr3_aa: CSAGQGIMNTEAFF
v_call: TRBV20-1; d_call: -; clone_size: -; j_call: TRBJ2-7; cdr3_nt: TGCAGTGCTAGAGACCGGGACAAAGCCTACGAGCAGTACTTC; cdr3_aa: CSARDRDKAYEQYF
v_call: TRBV4-1; d_call: TRBD1; clone_size: few; j_call: TRBJ1-5; cdr3_nt: TGCGCCAGCAGCCAAGTGGCAGGGGGGAATCAGCCCCAGCATTTT; cdr3_aa: CASSQVAGGNQPQHF
v_call: TRBV29-1; d_call: -; clone_size: -; j_call: TRBJ2-7; cdr3_nt: TGCAGCGTTCTATCGGACGGAACCTACGAGCAGTACTTC; cdr3_aa: CSVLSDGTYEQYF
v_call: TRBV24-1; d_call: -; clone_size: few; j_call: TRBJ2-1; cdr3_nt: TGTGCCACCAGTGATTTGGGTCCGAGCTCCTACAATGAGCAGTTCTTC; cdr3_aa: CATSDLGPSSYNEQFF
v_call: TRBV11-2; d_call: -; clone_size: many; j_call: TRBJ2-2; cdr3_nt: TGTGCCAGCAGCTTCGGGAGCTACACCGGGGAGCTGTTTTTT; cdr3_aa: CASSFGSYTGELFF
v_call: TRBV20-1; d_call: TRBD1; clone_size: many; j_call: TRBJ2-5; cdr3_nt: TGCAGTGCTAGCCAGCCGGGACCTCTTACAGGGGCCCAGTACTTC; cdr3_aa: CSASQPGPLTGAQYF
v_call: TRBV25-1; d_call: -; clone_size: many; j_call: TRBJ2-5; cdr3_nt: TGTGCCAGCAGTGATTACGGGCTAGCAGTATTGGAGACCCAGTACTTC; cdr3_aa: CASSDYGLAVLETQYF
v_call: TRBV12-3/TRBV12-4; d_call: TRBD1; clone_size: -; j_call: TRBJ1-5; cdr3_nt: TGTGGCAGCAGTTTAACAGGGGAAGGCAATCAGCCCCAGCATTTT; cdr3_aa: CGSSLTGEGNQPQHF
v_call: TRBV5-6; d_call: TRBD2; clone_size: few; j_call: TRBJ2-3; cdr3_nt: TGTGCCAGCACCAAGACTAGCGGCCCCACAGATACGCAGTATTTT; cdr3_aa: CASTKTSGPTDTQYF
v_call: TRBV5-1; d_call: TRBD2; clone_size: -; j_call: TRBJ2-1; cdr3_nt: TGCGCCAGCAGCTTGGCTGCAGCGGGAGATTCCTACAATGAGCAGTTCTTC; cdr3_aa: CASSLAAAGDSYNEQFF
v_call: TRBV12-3/TRBV12-4; d_call: -; clone_size: few; j_call: TRBJ2-7; cdr3_nt: TGTGCCAGCAGTTTATCAATCCACGAGCAGTACTTC; cdr3_aa: CASSLSIHEQYF
v_call: TRBV20-1; d_call: -; clone_size: -; j_call: TRBJ2-7; cdr3_nt: TGCAGTGCTAGAGATAATCTAGCGCGCATGTACGAGCAGTACTTC; cdr3_aa: CSARDNLARMYEQYF
v_call: TRBV5-1; d_call: -; clone_size: few; j_call: TRBJ2-2; cdr3_nt: TGCGCCAGCAGCTTGGACTCGAGTAACACCGGGGAGCTGTTTTTT; cdr3_aa: CASSLDSSNTGELFF
v_call: TRBV7-2; d_call: -; clone_size: -; j_call: TRBJ2-3; cdr3_nt: TGTGCCAGCAGCTTAAACAAACGAGGCACAGATACGCAGTATTTT; cdr3_aa: CASSLNKRGTDTQYF
v_call: TRBV20-1; d_call: TRBD2; clone_size: -; j_call: TRBJ2-7; cdr3_nt: TGCTGTGCTAGCGACCGGGGGACTAGTCCCTACGAGCAGTACTTC; cdr3_aa: CCASDRGTSPYEQYF
v_call: TRBV24-1; d_call: -; clone_size: -; j_call: TRBJ2-2; cdr3_nt: TGTGCCACCAGTGATTTGGTGACAGGCACCGGGGAGCTGTTTTTT; cdr3_aa: CATSDLVTGTGELFF
v_call: TRBV4-2; d_call: -; clone_size: many; j_call: TRBJ2-2; cdr3_nt: TGTGCCAGCAGCCAAGTGATGTGGGGGGAGCTGTTTTTT; cdr3_aa: CASSQVMWGELFF
v_call: TRBV2; d_call: -; clone_size: -; j_call: TRBJ1-1; cdr3_nt: TGTGCCAGCAGCATGGATAGAGTCACCGTTGAAGCTTTCTTT; cdr3_aa: CASSMDRVTVEAFF
v_call: TRBV4-1; d_call: TRBD1; clone_size: -; j_call: TRBJ1-2; cdr3_nt: TGCGCCAGCAGCGGGGGGACAGGGGACTATGGCTACACCTTC; cdr3_aa: CASSGGTGDYGYTF
v_call: TRBV11-2; d_call: -; clone_size: few; j_call: TRBJ2-3; cdr3_nt: TGTGCCAGCAGCAGGGTAGTGGGGGCGACAGATACGCAGTATTTT; cdr3_aa: CASSRVVGATDTQYF
v_call: TRBV7-6; d_call: -; clone_size: few; j_call: TRBJ1-1; cdr3_nt: TGTGCCAGCAGCGAGGGGCAGCCGAACACTGAAGCTTTCTTT; cdr3_aa: CASSEGQPNTEAFF
v_call: TRBV2; d_call: -; clone_size: -; j_call: TRBJ2-1; cdr3_nt: TGTGCCAGCAGTGAAAAGAATGAGCAGTTCTTC; cdr3_aa: CASSEKNEQFF
v_call: TRBV27; d_call: -; clone_size: few; j_call: TRBJ2-1; cdr3_nt: TGTGCCAGCAGTTATCTGCGCGGGTCGGGCCCTGGATCCTACAATGAGCAGTTCTTC; cdr3_aa: CASSYLRGSGPGSYNEQFF
v_call: TRBV6-2/TRBV6-3; d_call: -; clone_size: many; j_call: TRBJ1-5; cdr3_nt: TGTGCCAGCAGTCCACAGGGAGGCAATCAGCCCCAGCATTTT; cdr3_aa: CASSPQGGNQPQHF
v_call: TRBV12-3/TRBV12-4; d_call: -; clone_size: many; j_call: TRBJ2-1; cdr3_nt: TGTGCCAGCACCCCCGGGGCCTACAATGAGCAGTTCTTC; cdr3_aa: CASTPGAYNEQFF
v_call: TRBV6-5; d_call: -; clone_size: few; j_call: TRBJ2-1; cdr3_nt: TGTGCCAGCAGTTACTCTTCCAGTAGCAATGAGCAGTTCTTC; cdr3_aa: CASSYSSSSNEQFF
v_call: TRBV7-2; d_call: TRBD2; clone_size: many; j_call: TRBJ2-5; cdr3_nt: TGTGCCAGCACCCTACTAGCGGGACAACAAGAGACCCAGTACTTC; cdr3_aa: CASTLLAGQQETQYF